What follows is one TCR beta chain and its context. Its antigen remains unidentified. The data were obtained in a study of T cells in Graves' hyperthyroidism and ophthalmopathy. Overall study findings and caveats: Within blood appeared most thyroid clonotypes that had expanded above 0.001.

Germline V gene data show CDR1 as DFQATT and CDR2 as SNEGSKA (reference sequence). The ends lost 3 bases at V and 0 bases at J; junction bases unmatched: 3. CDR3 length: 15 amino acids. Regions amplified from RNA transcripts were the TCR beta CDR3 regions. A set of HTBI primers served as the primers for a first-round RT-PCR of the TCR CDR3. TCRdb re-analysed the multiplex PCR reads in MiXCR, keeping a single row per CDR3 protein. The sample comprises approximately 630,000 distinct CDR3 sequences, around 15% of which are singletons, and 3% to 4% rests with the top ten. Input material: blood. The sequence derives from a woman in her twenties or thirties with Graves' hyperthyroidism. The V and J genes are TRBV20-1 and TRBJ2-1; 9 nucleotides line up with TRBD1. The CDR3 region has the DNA TGCAGTGCTAGTGGGGACAGGGACTCCTACAATGAGCAGTTCTTC. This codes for CSASGDRDSYNEQFF.